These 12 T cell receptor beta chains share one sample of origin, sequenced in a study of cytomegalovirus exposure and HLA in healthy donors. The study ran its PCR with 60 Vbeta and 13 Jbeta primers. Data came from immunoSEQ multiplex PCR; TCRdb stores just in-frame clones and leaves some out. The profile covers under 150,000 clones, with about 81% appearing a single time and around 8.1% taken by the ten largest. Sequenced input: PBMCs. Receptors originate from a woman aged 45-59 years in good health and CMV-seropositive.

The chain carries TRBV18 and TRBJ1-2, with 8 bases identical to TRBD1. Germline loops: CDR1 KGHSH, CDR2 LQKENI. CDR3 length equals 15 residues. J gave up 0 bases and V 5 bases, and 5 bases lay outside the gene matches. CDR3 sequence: CASSKTGAANYGYTF. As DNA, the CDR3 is TGTGCCAGCTCAAAGACAGGGGCAGCTAACTATGGCTACACCTTC.

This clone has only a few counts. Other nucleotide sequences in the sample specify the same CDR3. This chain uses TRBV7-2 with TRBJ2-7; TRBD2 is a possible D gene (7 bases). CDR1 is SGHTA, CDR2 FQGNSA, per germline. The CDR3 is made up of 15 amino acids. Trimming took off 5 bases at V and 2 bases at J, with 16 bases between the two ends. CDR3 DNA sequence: TGTGCCAGCAGCCTCTGGGGGGGCGGTCCCTACGAGCAGTACTTC. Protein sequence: CASSLWGGGPYEQYF.

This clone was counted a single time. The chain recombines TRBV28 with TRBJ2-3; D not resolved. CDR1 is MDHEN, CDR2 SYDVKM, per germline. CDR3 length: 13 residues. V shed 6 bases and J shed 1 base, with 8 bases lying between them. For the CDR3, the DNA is TGTGCCAGCAGACTACACGGCACAGATACGCAGTATTTT. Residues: CASRLHGTDTQYF.

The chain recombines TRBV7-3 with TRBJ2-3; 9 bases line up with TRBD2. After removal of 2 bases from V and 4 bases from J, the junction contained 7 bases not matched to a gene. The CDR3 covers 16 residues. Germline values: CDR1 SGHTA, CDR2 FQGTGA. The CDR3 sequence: CASSLLAGEVADTQYF. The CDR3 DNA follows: TGTGCCAGCAGCTTATTAGCGGGGGAGGTTGCAGATACGCAGTATTTT.

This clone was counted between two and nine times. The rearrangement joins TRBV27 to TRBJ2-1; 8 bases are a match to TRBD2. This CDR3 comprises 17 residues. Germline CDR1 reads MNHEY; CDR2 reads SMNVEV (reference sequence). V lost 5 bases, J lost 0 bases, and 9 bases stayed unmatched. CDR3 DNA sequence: TGTGCCAGCAGTCCCCTAGGGAGCGGGAGCTCCTACAATGAGCAGTTCTTC. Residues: CASSPLGSGSSYNEQFF.

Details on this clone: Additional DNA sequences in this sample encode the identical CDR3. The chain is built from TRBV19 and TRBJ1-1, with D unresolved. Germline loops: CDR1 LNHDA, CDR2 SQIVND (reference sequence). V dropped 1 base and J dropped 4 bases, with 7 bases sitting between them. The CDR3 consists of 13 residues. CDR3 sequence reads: CASSIGGFTEAFF. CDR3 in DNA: TGTGCCAGTAGTATAGGAGGGTTCACTGAAGCTTTCTTT.

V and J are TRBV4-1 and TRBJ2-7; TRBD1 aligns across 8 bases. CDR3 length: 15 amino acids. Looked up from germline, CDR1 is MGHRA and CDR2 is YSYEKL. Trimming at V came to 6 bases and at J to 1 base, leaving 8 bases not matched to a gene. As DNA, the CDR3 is TGCGCCAGCAGTAGGACCGGGACAGGATCCTACGAGCAGTACTTC. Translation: CASSRTGTGSYEQYF.

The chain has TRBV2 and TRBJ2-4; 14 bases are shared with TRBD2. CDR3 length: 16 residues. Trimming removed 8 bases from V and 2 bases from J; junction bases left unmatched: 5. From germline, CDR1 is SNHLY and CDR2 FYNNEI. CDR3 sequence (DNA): TGTGCCAGCGGATGGACTAGCGGGAGGTCCAAAAACATTCAGTACTTC. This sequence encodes CASGWTSGRSKNIQYF.

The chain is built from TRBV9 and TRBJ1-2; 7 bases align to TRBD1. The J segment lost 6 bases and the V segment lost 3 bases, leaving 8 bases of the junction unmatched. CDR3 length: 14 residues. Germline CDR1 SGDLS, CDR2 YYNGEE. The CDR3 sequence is CASSAGDRVDGYTF. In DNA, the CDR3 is TGTGCCAGCAGCGCCGGAGACAGGGTGGATGGCTACACCTTC. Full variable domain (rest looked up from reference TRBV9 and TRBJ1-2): DSGVTQTPKHLITATGQRVTLRCSPRSGDLSVYWYQQSLDQGLQFLIQYYNGEERAKGNILERFSAQQFPDLHSELNLSSLELGDSALYFCASSAGDRVDGYTFGSGTRLTVV.

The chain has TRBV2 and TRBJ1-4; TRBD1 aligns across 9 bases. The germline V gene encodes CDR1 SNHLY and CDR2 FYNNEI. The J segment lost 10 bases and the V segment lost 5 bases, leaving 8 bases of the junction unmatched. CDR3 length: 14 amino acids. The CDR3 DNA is TGTGCCAGCAGTTCCGGGACAGGGCTCGGAAAACTGTTTTTT. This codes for CASSSGTGLGKLFF.

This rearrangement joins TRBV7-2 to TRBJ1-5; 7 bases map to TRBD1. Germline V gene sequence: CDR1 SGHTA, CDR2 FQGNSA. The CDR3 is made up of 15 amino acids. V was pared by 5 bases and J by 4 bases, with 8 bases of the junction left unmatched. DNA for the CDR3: TGTGCCAGCAGCCTTGGACAGGCTGAAAATCAGCCCCAGCATTTT. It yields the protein CASSLGQAENQPQHF.

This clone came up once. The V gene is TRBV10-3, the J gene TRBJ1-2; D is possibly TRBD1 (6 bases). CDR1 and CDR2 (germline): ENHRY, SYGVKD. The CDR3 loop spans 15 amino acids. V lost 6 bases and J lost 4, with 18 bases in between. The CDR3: CAISSGTQSTYGYTF. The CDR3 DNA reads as TGTGCCATCAGCTCCGGGACACAGAGTACCTATGGCTACACCTTC.